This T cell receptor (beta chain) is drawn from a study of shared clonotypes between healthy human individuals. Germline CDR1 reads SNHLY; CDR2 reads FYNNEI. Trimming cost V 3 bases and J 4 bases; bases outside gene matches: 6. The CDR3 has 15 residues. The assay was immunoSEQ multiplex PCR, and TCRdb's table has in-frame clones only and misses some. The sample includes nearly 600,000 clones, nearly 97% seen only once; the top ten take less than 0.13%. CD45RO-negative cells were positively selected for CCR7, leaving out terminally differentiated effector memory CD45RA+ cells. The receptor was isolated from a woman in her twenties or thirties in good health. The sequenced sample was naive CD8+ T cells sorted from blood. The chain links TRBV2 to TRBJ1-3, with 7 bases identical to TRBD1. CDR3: CASSEARGPGNTIYF. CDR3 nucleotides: TGTGCCAGCAGTGAGGCGAGGGGGCCGGGAAACACCATATATTTT.